This TCR beta chain was retrieved from a study of blood T cell repertoires in COVID-19. Profiling relied on immunoSEQ multiplex PCR, and the TCRdb table lists in-frame clones only, not all of them. Counted here are about 330,000 clones, about 90% occurring once; the ten biggest clones make up approximately 1%. This clone has a handful of counts. The sample taken for sequencing was PBMCs or T cells enriched from blood (not recorded which). This TCR came from a woman younger than 45 who had recovered from COVID-19.

CDR3: CASSIAGGLPEQFF. CDR3 in DNA: TGTGCCAGTAGTATAGCGGGGGGGCTCCCTGAGCAGTTCTTC. V gene TRBV19 combines with J gene TRBJ2-1; TRBD2 matches 8 bases. The CDR3 covers 14 residues. Per germline, CDR1 LNHDA and CDR2 SQIVND (reference sequence). The V segment lost 1 base and the J segment 9 bases; nucleotides outside the gene matches: 5.